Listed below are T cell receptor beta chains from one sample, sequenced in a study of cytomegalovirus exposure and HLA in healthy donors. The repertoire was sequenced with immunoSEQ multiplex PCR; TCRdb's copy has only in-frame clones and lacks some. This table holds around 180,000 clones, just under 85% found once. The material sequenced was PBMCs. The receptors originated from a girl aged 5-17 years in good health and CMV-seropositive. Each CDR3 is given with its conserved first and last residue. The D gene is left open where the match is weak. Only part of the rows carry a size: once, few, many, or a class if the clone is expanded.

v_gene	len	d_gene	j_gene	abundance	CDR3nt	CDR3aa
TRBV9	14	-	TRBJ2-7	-	TGTGCCAGCAGCGTCGGGGATCTCTCCTACGAGCAGTACTTC	CASSVGDLSYEQYF
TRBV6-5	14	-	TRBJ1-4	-	TGTGCCAGCAGTTACGGTCCAGGGAATGAAAAACTGTTTTTT	CASSYGPGNEKLFF
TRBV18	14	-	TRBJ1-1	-	TGTGCCAGCTCACCTACAAGGGGCGTGACTGAAGCTTTCTTT	CASSPTRGVTEAFF
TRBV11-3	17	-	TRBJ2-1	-	TGTGCCAGCAGCCCCTCCCCCCCGGGACTCCCTATCCATGAGCAGTTCTTC	CASSPSPPGLPIHEQFF
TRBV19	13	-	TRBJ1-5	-	TGTGCCAGTAGTATTGGACTAGGACAGCCCCAGCATTTT	CASSIGLGQPQHF
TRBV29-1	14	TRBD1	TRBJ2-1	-	TGCAGCGTCTCTCAAGGGACAGGGGGGAATGAGCAGTTCTTC	CSVSQGTGGNEQFF
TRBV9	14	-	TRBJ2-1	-	TGTGCCAGCAGCGTAGTGGGGGGGCCGAATGAGCAGTTCTTC	CASSVVGGPNEQFF
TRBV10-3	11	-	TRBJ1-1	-	TGTGCCATCAGAGGGGTGTCTGAAGCTTTCTTT	CAIRGVSEAFF
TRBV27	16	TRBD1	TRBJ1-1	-	TGTGCCAGCAGTTTAATGGCACAGGGGGCGAGGACTGAAGCTTTCTTT	CASSLMAQGARTEAFF
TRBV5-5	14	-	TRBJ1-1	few	TGTGCCAGCAGCTTGTATGAGCCTAACACTGAAGCTTTCTTT	CASSLYEPNTEAFF
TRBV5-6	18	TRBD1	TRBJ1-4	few	TGTGCCAGCAGCTTGGTTGCGGGACAGGGATATCTAGAGGAAAAACTGTTTTTT	CASSLVAGQGYLEEKLFF
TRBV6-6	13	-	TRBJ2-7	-	TGTGCCAGCAGTTACTCCCCAGGGATCGAGCAGTACTTC	CASSYSPGIEQYF
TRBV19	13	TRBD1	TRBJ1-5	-	TGTGCCAGTAGCCGGGACAGGGTTTTGGCCCAGCATTTT	CASSRDRVLAQHF
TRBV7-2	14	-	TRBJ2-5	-	TGTGCCAGCAGGCGTTCCACGGGAGTAGAGACCCAGTACTTC	CASRRSTGVETQYF
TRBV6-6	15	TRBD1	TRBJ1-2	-	TGTGCCAGCAGCCCACTTGGACAGGGACCTTATGGCTACACCTTC	CASSPLGQGPYGYTF
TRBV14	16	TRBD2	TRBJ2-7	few	TGTGCCAGCAGCCAAGTACGACCGGGGGGAGCCTACGAGCAGTACTTC	CASSQVRPGGAYEQYF
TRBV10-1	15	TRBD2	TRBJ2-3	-	TGCGCCAGCAGTCCGGGGGGGCTGAGCACAGATACGCAGTATTTT	CASSPGGLSTDTQYF
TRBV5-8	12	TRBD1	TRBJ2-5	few	TGTGCCAGCAGCTCCCGGGGACAGACTTGGTACTTC	CASSSRGQTWYF
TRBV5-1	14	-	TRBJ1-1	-	TGCGCCAGCAGCTCACAGGGTGGCGGCACTGAAGCTTTCTTT	CASSSQGGGTEAFF
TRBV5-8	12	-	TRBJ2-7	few	TGTGCCAGCACCAGACAGACCTACGAGCAGTACTTC	CASTRQTYEQYF
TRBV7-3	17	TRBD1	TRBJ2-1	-	TGTGCCAGCAGCTTACAGGGACAGGAATTTCTTTACAATGAGCAGTTCTTC	CASSLQGQEFLYNEQFF
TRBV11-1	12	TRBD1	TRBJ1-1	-	TGTGCCAGCAGCTCGGACAGGGCTGAAGCTTTCTTT	CASSSDRAEAFF
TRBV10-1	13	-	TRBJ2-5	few	TGCGCCAGCAGTAGGGGGGGGACCGAGACCCAGTACTTC	CASSRGGTETQYF
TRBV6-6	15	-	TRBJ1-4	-	TGTGCCAGCAGCAGTGCAGGGTCGACTAATGAAAAACTGTTTTTT	CASSSAGSTNEKLFF
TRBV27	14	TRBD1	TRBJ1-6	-	TGTGCCAGCAGTCTGGGACAGGGTGGTTCACCCCTCCACTTT	CASSLGQGGSPLHF